The 16 T cell receptor beta chains given below trace back to one sample, sequenced in a study of cytomegalovirus exposure and HLA in healthy donors. PCR involved 60 Vbeta and 13 Jbeta primers. The method was immunoSEQ multiplex PCR; TCRdb's version includes in-frame clones alone and lacks a portion of them. The table has approximately 150,000 clones, about 80% seen once. The specimen sequenced was PBMCs. All receptors derive from a man aged 35 to 55 in good health and CMV-seronegative.

The chain links TRBV12-5 to TRBJ1-1; a weak D match, TRBD1 (5 bases). Trimming stripped 6 bases from V and 2 bases from J, with 16 bases between. CDR3 length: 15 amino acids. The germline V gene has CDR1 LGHNT and CDR2 FRNRAP. CDR3: CASGPQGRVNTEAFF. DNA of the CDR3: TGTGCTAGTGGCCCCCAGGGAAGGGTCAACACTGAAGCTTTCTTT.

This sequence joins TRBV27 and TRBJ1-3; D not resolved. CDR1 MNHEY and CDR2 SMNVEV come from the germline V gene (reference sequence). This CDR3 contains 13 residues. The ends were cut back, 8 bases at V and 0 bases at J, with 8 bases in the middle. CDR3 nucleotide sequence: TGTGCCAGCCGGAGGAGCTCTGGAAACACCATATATTTT. This translates into CASRRSSGNTIYF.

The J gene is TRBJ2-7, the V gene TRBV23-1, with TRBD1 matching over 7 bases. TRBV23-1 is known as an ORF, though its function is uncertain. The CDR3 is made up of 15 amino acids. V lost 0 bases and J lost 2; bases outside the gene matches: 4. The CDR3 protein is CASSQSTGPAYEQYF. The CDR3, as DNA: TGCGCCAGCAGTCAATCGACAGGGCCCGCCTACGAGCAGTACTTC.

This clone was recorded a few times. This chain uses TRBV11-2 with TRBJ2-1, with TRBD2 matching 9 bases. CDR3 length: 16 residues. Looked up from germline, CDR1 is SGHAT and CDR2 is FQNNGV. Trimming at V came to 5 bases and at J to 2 bases, leaving 7 bases not matched to a gene. CDR3 sequence reads: CASSDLERGAYNEQFF. As DNA, the CDR3 is TGTGCCAGCAGCGACCTTGAGCGGGGGGCCTACAATGAGCAGTTCTTC.

This clone was seen only once. The genes are TRBV5-4 and TRBJ2-5; D possibly corresponds to TRBD1 (5 bases). Germline V CDR1 and CDR2: SGHNT, YYREEE (reference sequence). CDR3 size: 14 residues. Trimming removed 2 bases from V and 1 base from J, with 9 bases in between. CDR3 sequence (DNA): TGTGCCAGCAGCTTCGGACATCCCCAAGAGACCCAGTACTTC. Protein product: CASSFGHPQETQYF. Full variable domain (outside the CDR3, taken from reference TRBV5-4 and TRBJ2-5): ETGVTQSPTHLIKTRGQQVTLRCSSQSGHNTVSWYQQALGQGPQFIFQYYREEENGRGNFPPRFSGLQFPNYSSELNVNALELDDSALYLCASSFGHPQETQYFGPGTRLLVL.

The J gene is TRBJ2-2, the V gene TRBV19, with D unresolved. V was clipped by 6 bases and J by 0 bases, with 5 bases between them. The length of the CDR3 is 13 residues. Per germline, CDR1 LNHDA and CDR2 SQIVND (reference sequence). CDR3 residues: CASRAANTGELFF. CDR3 bases: TGTGCCAGTAGGGCAGCGAACACCGGGGAGCTGTTTTTT.

As regards this clone: In the same sample, other DNA sequences code for this CDR3. CDR3 sequence (DNA): TGTGCCAGCAGTGAAGCGGGGGGAACAGATACGCAGTATTTT. Protein sequence: CASSEAGGTDTQYF. This chain joins TRBV6-1 and TRBJ2-3; possible D gene TRBD2, 6 bases. The CDR3 extends over 14 amino acids. The V end was cut by 0 bases, the J end by 3 bases, with 7 bases between. CDR1 and CDR2 from the germline V gene are MNHNS and SASEGT.

The rearrangement joins TRBV9 to TRBJ2-7, with a possible D match to TRBD2 (5 bases). CDR1 SGDLS and CDR2 YYNGEE come from the germline V gene. The CDR3 totals 15 residues. Trimming shortened V by 0 bases and J by 6 bases, and 16 bases separated the two germline ends. The CDR3 spells CASSVEPEMRAEQYF. DNA for the CDR3: TGTGCCAGCAGCGTAGAGCCAGAGATGCGGGCCGAGCAGTACTTC.

The chain couples TRBV14 to TRBJ1-6; D call uncertain. The V gene's germline CDR1 is SGHDN and CDR2 FVKESK. V lost 0 bases, J lost 9 bases, and 9 bases lay in between. This CDR3 spans 14 amino acids. The DNA of the CDR3 is TGTGCCAGCAGCCAAGAGAGTAGGAGTTCACCCCTCCACTTT. Its translation: CASSQESRSSPLHF.

The V gene is TRBV27, the J gene TRBJ1-3; 8 nucleotides agree with TRBD1. CDR3 length equals 15 residues. Unmatched junction bases numbered 8, after V lost 6 bases and J lost 4 bases. Germline values: CDR1 MNHEY, CDR2 SMNVEV (reference sequence). This CDR3 reads CASSVSRGQGNTIYF. In DNA, the CDR3 is TGTGCCAGCAGCGTATCCAGGGGGCAAGGAAACACCATATATTTT.

The V and J genes are TRBV5-1 and TRBJ2-1; 7 positions agree with TRBD2. V was pared by 0 bases and J by 0 bases, with 6 bases of the junction left unmatched. This CDR3 region has 17 residues. CDR1 and CDR2 (germline): SGHRS, YFSETQ. CDR3 in DNA: TGCGCCAGCAGCTTGGGCCCAGCGGGGAGCTCCTACAATGAGCAGTTCTTC. Its protein product is CASSLGPAGSSYNEQFF.

This chain links TRBV28 with TRBJ1-2, with D uncertain. V shed 1 base and J shed 6 bases, with 15 bases lying between them. There are 15 residues in the CDR3. Per germline, CDR1 MDHEN and CDR2 SYDVKM. The CDR3 DNA reads as TGTGCCAGCAGTTTATTCGGTCGTACCCTAGATGGCTACACCTTC. As protein: CASSLFGRTLDGYTF.

This chain joins TRBV7-9 and TRBJ2-1; 8 positions agree with TRBD1. The CDR3 totals 13 residues. Germline loops: CDR1 SEHNR, CDR2 FQNEAQ (reference sequence). After removal of 2 bases from V and 6 bases from J, the junction contained 0 bases not matched to a gene. The CDR3 bases are TGTGCCAGCAGCTTAACAGGGGGCAATGAGCAGTTCTTC. It translates to CASSLTGGNEQFF. The full variable domain, with the rest looked up from reference TRBV7-9 and TRBJ2-1, is DTGVSQNPRHKITKRGQNVTFRCDPISEHNRLYWYRQTLGQGPEFLTYFQNEAQLEKSRLLSDRFSAERPKGSFSTLEIQRTEQGDSAMYLCASSLTGGNEQFFGPGTRLTVL.

The chain recombines TRBV9 with TRBJ2-7, with 8 bases lining up with TRBD2. With V trimmed by 0 bases and J by 5 bases, 7 bases remained unmatched. This CDR3 region has 15 residues. CDR1 and CDR2 (germline): SGDLS, YYNGEE. CDR3 DNA sequence: TGTGCCAGCAGCGTAGTGGTGACTAGCGAGGACGAGCAGTACTTC. It codes for CASSVVVTSEDEQYF.

The chain combines TRBV4-3 with TRBJ2-3, with 11 bases fitting TRBD2. This CDR3 has 15 amino acids. Germline CDR1 is LGHNA and CDR2 is YSLEER. Trimming cost V 4 bases and J 6 bases; bases outside gene matches: 6. CDR3 region: CASSPTSGGIDTQYF. CDR3 in DNA: TGCGCCAGCAGCCCAACTAGCGGGGGAATTGATACGCAGTATTTT.

CDR3 DNA sequence: TGTGCCAGCTCACCAAGGGAGGGGGATACGCAGTATTTT. This codes for CASSPREGDTQYF. The chain links TRBV18 to TRBJ2-3, with 7 bases identical to TRBD2. The trim removed 2 bases at V and 6 bases at J, leaving 2 bases unmatched. This CDR3 has 13 residues. Looked up from germline, CDR1 is KGHSH and CDR2 is LQKENI. Looking up the rest from reference TRBV18 and TRBJ2-3 gives the full variable domain: NAGVMQNPRHLVRRRGQEARLRCSPMKGHSHVYWYRQLPEEGLKFMVYLQKENIIDESGMPKERFSAEFPKEGPSILRIQQVVRGDSAAYFCASSPREGDTQYFGPGTRLTVL.